This T cell receptor (beta chain) was identified during a study of T-cell reconstitution after alpha-beta-depleted transplantation in children. Study-level points and caveats: About two months after transplant, alpha-beta T cells reportedly came from several hundred expanded graft clones. Surviving recipient T cells and thymic progenitors accounted for the high day-60 TCRbeta diversity observed in some patients. T-cell counts and diversity at one year following transplant were attributed mainly to newly produced T cells.

During its preparation, the TCRbeta library received unique molecular identifiers. TCRdb redid the calling of the PCR reads with MiXCR, one entry per CDR3 protein. The sample holds hundreds of thousands of distinct CDR3 sequences, approximately 13% seen once. This clonotype was seen a few times. Its target is unknown. This CDR3 has 16 residues. Germline lookup yields CDR1 LGHNA and CDR2 YNFKEQ. V lost 0 bases and J lost 1, with 10 bases in between. This TCR was recovered from a male patient between 5 and 17 years old who had a stem cell transplant for acute myeloid leukemia, so the T cells may come from the graft donor. The source material was PBMCs, mostly from graft donor cells, sampled 360 days after TCRalphabeta/CD19-depleted stem cell transplant. The chain employs TRBV4-2 and TRBJ1-5, with D perhaps matching TRBD1 (6 bases). CDR3 coding DNA: TGTGCCAGCAGCCAAGAGGATACAGGGAGCAATCAGCCCCAGCATTTT. Protein sequence: CASSQEDTGSNQPQHF.